Shown below are 4 T cell receptor beta chains from a single sample sequenced in a study of T-cell memory formation after mild COVID-19. One entry per CDR3 protein results from TCRdb running MiXCR on the 5' RACE reads. The data show 300,000 to 400,000 distinct CDR3 sequences, 10% to 15% seen once. What was sequenced was PBMCs or a T cell subset sorted from them (not recorded which). These receptors all stem from a man aged 18 to 30 who had mild COVID-19 (a few samples of this study predate the infection). Cell type and time point are not known.

This clonotype was detected many times. The V gene is TRBV7-2, the J gene TRBJ2-5, with a tentative D call TRBD1 (6 bases). The CDR3 is 16 residues long. The germline V and J ends were trimmed by 1 base and 3 bases, with 15 bases remaining between them. Germline CDR1 reads SGHTA; CDR2 reads FQGNSA. CDR3 sequence (DNA): TGTGCCAGCAGCTTAGGCCCGGGACAAGCCGAAGAGACCCAGTACTTC. The encoded protein is CASSLGPGQAEETQYF.

This chain joins TRBV5-1 and TRBJ1-1, with a tentative D call TRBD1 (6 bases). Per germline, CDR1 SGHRS and CDR2 YFSETQ. With 3 bases removed from V and 2 bases from J, the gap between germline ends came to 11 bases. The CDR3 is 14 amino acids. CDR3 coding DNA: TGCGCCAGCAGCTCTGGGACAAGAAACACTGAAGCTTTCTTT. Translating gives CASSSGTRNTEAFF.

Only a few counts were recorded for this clonotype. The genes are TRBV19 and TRBJ1-1; D remains ambiguous. CDR3 size: 13 residues. Germline V gene sequence: CDR1 LNHDA, CDR2 SQIVND (reference sequence). V was pared by 8 bases and J by 3 bases, with 13 bases between. Here the CDR3 reads CASVKDPDTEAFF. CDR3 coding DNA: TGTGCCAGTGTGAAGGACCCAGACACTGAAGCTTTCTTT.

The sample holds one count of this clonotype. The chain recombines TRBV7-3 with TRBJ2-2, with 10 positions matching TRBD1. The germline CDR1 and CDR2 sequences are SGHTA and FQGTGA. The CDR3 consists of 15 residues. The trim removed 4 bases at V and 8 bases at J, leaving 7 bases unmatched. The DNA of the CDR3 is TGTGCCAGCAGCTCTCGGACAGGGGGTGAAGGGGAGCTGTTTTTT. It translates to CASSSRTGGEGELFF.